Below, 10 T cell receptor beta chains from the same sample are listed, as sequenced in a study of blood T cell repertoires in COVID-19. TCRdb keeps only in-frame clones here, not all; method: immunoSEQ multiplex PCR. The profile covers under 300,000 clones, with approximately 84% appearing a single time and approximately 16% taken by the ten largest. Sequencing was carried out using PBMCs or T cells enriched from blood (not recorded which). These receptors all come from a man in his forties or fifties who had recovered from COVID-19.

The chain recombines TRBV29-1 with TRBJ1-2; no definite D call. The V and J ends lost 4 bases and 2 bases respectively, with 8 bases between them. Germline V gives CDR1 SQVTM, CDR2 ANQGSEA. The CDR3 has 12 amino acids. In nucleotides, the CDR3 is TGCAGCGTTGTCCAGGAAAACTATGGCTACACCTTC. Its protein is CSVVQENYGYTF.

The gene calls are TRBV5-1 and TRBJ2-7, with TRBD1 matching over 8 bases. Unmatched junction bases numbered 12, after V lost 2 bases and J lost 5 bases. The CDR3 runs 16 residues. The germline gives CDR1 SGHRS, CDR2 YFSETQ. CDR3 in DNA: TGCGCCAGCAGCTTCATTGGACAGGGCTCAAAGGACGAGCAGTACTTC. Its translation: CASSFIGQGSKDEQYF.

The V gene is TRBV27, the J gene TRBJ1-2, with D perhaps TRBD1 (5 bases). Germline V CDR1 and CDR2: MNHEY, SMNVEV (reference sequence). With 2 bases removed from V and 0 bases from J, the gap between germline ends came to 7 bases. The CDR3 covers 14 residues. The CDR3 DNA sequence: TGTGCCAGCAGTTTAGCAGGGCCTAACTATGGCTACACCTTC. It translates to CASSLAGPNYGYTF.

The chain uses TRBV18 and TRBJ2-7; 9 bases are a match to TRBD1. The V gene's germline CDR1 is KGHSH and CDR2 LQKENI. The V segment lost 3 bases and the J segment 6 bases; nucleotides outside the gene matches: 6. The CDR3 sequence is 14 residues long. CDR3 amino acids: CASSPGTGFGEQYF. CDR3 DNA sequence: TGTGCCAGCTCACCCGGGACAGGGTTCGGCGAGCAGTACTTC.

This clone was recorded many times. The genes are TRBV27 and TRBJ2-5; 12 bases match TRBD1. The CDR3 is 15 amino acids. V lost 5 bases, J lost 7 bases, and 8 bases stayed unmatched. CDR1 and CDR2 from the germline V gene are MNHEY and SMNVEV (reference sequence). The CDR3 here is CASSRGGQGARTQYF. CDR3 sequence (DNA): TGTGCCAGCAGTCGGGGGGGACAGGGGGCACGGACCCAGTACTTC.

This chain links TRBV6-6 with TRBJ1-5; 7 bases map to TRBD1. CDR1 is MNHNY, CDR2 SVGAGI, per germline (reference sequence). This CDR3 is 13 amino acids long. J lost 5 bases, V lost 6 bases, and 4 bases had no gene match. The CDR3 reads CASRTTGDQPQHF. CDR3 DNA sequence: TGTGCCAGCAGAACAACAGGGGATCAGCCCCAGCATTTT.

This clone was seen a handful of times. The gene calls are TRBV9 and TRBJ1-5, with D uncertain. The germline V gene has CDR1 SGDLS and CDR2 YYNGEE. This CDR3 spans 13 amino acids. Trimming pared 3 bases from V and 7 bases from J, leaving 11 bases between. CDR3 in amino acids: CASSAGDRQPQHF. The CDR3 nucleotides are TGTGCCAGCAGCGCGGGTGACCGGCAGCCCCAGCATTTT. Filled out from reference TRBV9 and TRBJ1-5, the complete variable domain reads DSGVTQTPKHLITATGQRVTLRCSPRSGDLSVYWYQQSLDQGLQFLIQYYNGEERAKGNILERFSAQQFPDLHSELNLSSLELGDSALYFCASSAGDRQPQHFGDGTRLSIL.

About this clone: The junction does not match germline at one end; this may be a read error. This rearrangement joins TRBV12-3 or TRBV12-4 to TRBJ2-1, with 7 bases identical to TRBD2. This CDR3 region has 13 residues. The CDR3 sequence is CASSPSASGIPIF. As DNA, the CDR3 is TGTGCCAGCAGTCCCTCGGCTAGCGGTATACCTATCTTC.

This chain links TRBV6-5 with TRBJ2-7; 10 nucleotides line up with TRBD1. The CDR3 covers 13 residues. CDR1 is MNHEY and CDR2 is SVGAGI in the germline V gene. Trimming took 4 bases from V and 7 from J; bases not matched to a gene: 4. The CDR3: CASSWDRGGEQYF. The CDR3 DNA follows: TGTGCCAGCAGTTGGGACAGGGGTGGGGAGCAGTACTTC.

V usage is TRBV6-4 and J usage is TRBJ2-7; D may be TRBD2 (6 bases). V was clipped by 2 bases and J by 8 bases, with 10 bases between them. Germline V gene lookup returns CDR1 MRHNA and CDR2 SNTAGT. This CDR3 has 12 amino acids. The CDR3 nucleotides are TGTGCCAGCAGTGACGGGGGAGGCAAGCAGTACTTC. This sequence encodes CASSDGGGKQYF.